These 13 T cell receptor beta chains share one sample of origin, sequenced in a study of CD8+CD57+ T cells in acquired aplastic anemia. CD8+CD57+ cell expansion had been shown by flow cytometry in patients chosen for sequencing. The template for TCR beta VDJ and CDR3 sequence profiling was genomic DNA. TCRdb independently ran MiXCR on the reads; one entry per CDR3 protein. This table has fewer than 200,000 distinct CDR3 sequences, 40% to 55% appearing once. The material sequenced was sorted CD4+, CD8+, or CD8+CD57+ T cells (not recorded which) from PBMCs. These receptors originate from a human donor with aplastic anemia.

This clonotype was recorded many times. The chain recombines TRBV12-3 or TRBV12-4 with TRBJ1-2; D is perhaps TRBD1 (6 bases). The CDR3 is made up of 14 amino acids. V lost 5 bases and J 8 bases, leaving 18 bases between the germline ends. The CDR3 nucleotides read TGTGCCAGCAGTCCGGACAGAAGCACCCAGGGCTACACCTTC. Its protein product is CASSPDRSTQGYTF.

There are many counts of this clonotype. This sequence joins TRBV6-2 or TRBV6-3 and TRBJ1-6, with 8 nucleotides matching TRBD1. Germline V CDR1 and CDR2: MNHEY, SVGEGT. The CDR3 length is 18 residues. The V and J ends lost 4 bases and 10 bases, in that order; junction bases with no gene match: 18. CDR3 in amino acids: CASSWARTGLDFGSPLHF. The CDR3 nucleotides read TGTGCCAGCAGTTGGGCTAGGACAGGGCTTGACTTTGGCTCACCCCTCCACTTT.

This clonotype was detected a few times. This rearrangement joins TRBV24-1 to TRBJ2-7; the match to TRBD1 covers 7 bases. The trim removed 1 base at V and 3 bases at J, leaving 8 bases unmatched. CDR3 size: 16 residues. Germline V gene sequence: CDR1 KGHDR, CDR2 SFDVKD. CDR3 protein: CATSDLGDSGNYEQYF. CDR3 sequence (DNA): TGTGCCACCAGTGATTTAGGGGACAGTGGCAACTACGAGCAGTACTTC.

This clonotype was counted ten times or more. V is TRBV6-1 and J is TRBJ2-5; D is possibly TRBD2 (6 bases). The CDR3 contains 13 residues. V was shortened by 6 bases and J by 3 bases, with 11 bases between the two germline ends. Germline V gives CDR1 MNHNS, CDR2 SASEGT. In nucleotides, the CDR3 is TGTGCCAGCAGCGGGACTTTTAAAGAGACCCAGTACTTC. Protein sequence: CASSGTFKETQYF.

This clonotype has at least ten counts. The chain uses TRBV11-2 and TRBJ1-6; D perhaps matches TRBD1 (5 bases). V dropped 5 bases and J dropped 9 bases, with 20 bases sitting between them. The CDR3 spans 16 residues. Germline V gene lookup returns CDR1 SGHAT and CDR2 FQNNGV. The CDR3 nucleotides read TGTGCCAGCAGCCCCCGGACATCTCAAACTGGTTCACCCCTCCACTTT. It yields the protein CASSPRTSQTGSPLHF.

This clonotype was observed a handful of times. The rearrangement links TRBV24-1 to TRBJ2-2; D possibly uses TRBD1 or TRBD2 (5 bases each). The CDR3 is 16 residues long. Germline CDR1 and CDR2: KGHDR and SFDVKD. Trimming pared 0 bases from V and 5 bases from J, leaving 12 bases between. The CDR3 region has the DNA TGTGCCACCAGTGATTTGCAGGGACCGCGGACCGGGGAGCTGTTTTTT. Protein sequence: CATSDLQGPRTGELFF.

V is TRBV5-6 and J is TRBJ2-1, with 8 bases fitting TRBD2. Losses at the gene ends were 3 bases for V and 10 bases for J; bases not matched to a gene: 18. The germline V gene has CDR1 SGHDT and CDR2 YYEEEE. The CDR3 totals 17 residues. The CDR3 loop is CASSWALGLAGSLEQFF. The CDR3 DNA is TGTGCCAGCAGCTGGGCACTGGGGCTAGCGGGTTCTCTGGAGCAGTTCTTC.

This clonotype came up a few times. This may come from a read error, since a much larger clone is one base off. The CDR3: CASSVALGRTDSEQFF. As DNA, the CDR3 is TGTGCCAGCAGCGTAGCTCTGGGACGGACCGACAGTGAGCAGTTCTTC. The rearrangement links TRBV9 to TRBJ2-1; the D call may be TRBD1 or TRBD2 (5 bases each). Germline loops: CDR1 SGDLS, CDR2 YYNGEE. The CDR3 has 16 residues. V was pared by 0 bases and J by 9 bases, with 19 bases between.

This clonotype appeared many times. The gene calls are TRBV6-5 and TRBJ2-1; weak D call: TRBD2 (5 bases). The germline gives CDR1 MNHEY, CDR2 SVGAGI. The CDR3 consists of 15 residues. Between the trimmed V and J ends, which lost 5 bases and 2 bases, there was a span of 13 bases. CDR3 loop: CASSRSRDPYNEQFF. CDR3 DNA sequence: TGTGCCAGCAGTCGTTCCCGGGATCCCTACAATGAGCAGTTCTTC.

This clonotype was seen only a few times. J is TRBJ1-5 and V is TRBV9; no reliable D call. V was clipped by 3 bases and J by 4 bases, with 8 bases between them. This CDR3 contains 13 residues. Germline V gives CDR1 SGDLS, CDR2 YYNGEE. This CDR3 reads CASSARPNQPQHF. For the CDR3, the DNA is TGTGCCAGCAGCGCCCGACCGAATCAGCCCCAGCATTTT.

V and J are TRBV29-1 and TRBJ2-3; D gene uncertain. The CDR3 length is 16 residues. V was clipped by 3 bases and J by 6 bases, with 22 bases between them. Germline CDR1 reads SQVTM; CDR2 reads ANQGSEA. CDR3 in DNA: TGCAGCGTTGAGTCCCGCACACGGGTTTTCGGGGATACGCAGTATTTT. Its protein is CSVESRTRVFGDTQYF.

This clonotype was observed a few times. The CDR3, as DNA: TGTGCCACCAGCCCAGGGGCAATGAACTATGGCTACACCTTC. Protein product: CATSPGAMNYGYTF. The chain combines TRBV24-1 with TRBJ1-2, with D possibly matching TRBD1 (6 bases). The CDR3 loop spans 14 amino acids. The V gene's germline CDR1 is KGHDR and CDR2 SFDVKD. V lost 7 bases and J lost 2, with 13 bases in between.

This rearrangement joins TRBV10-3 to TRBJ2-2, with 13 nucleotides matching TRBD2. CDR1 and CDR2 from the germline V gene are ENHRY and SYGVKD. The CDR3 contains 15 residues. The trim removed 6 bases at V and 6 bases at J, leaving 4 bases unmatched. CDR3: CAISRGLAGSGELFF. CDR3 nucleotide sequence: TGTGCCATCAGCCGGGGACTAGCGGGATCCGGGGAGCTGTTTTTT.